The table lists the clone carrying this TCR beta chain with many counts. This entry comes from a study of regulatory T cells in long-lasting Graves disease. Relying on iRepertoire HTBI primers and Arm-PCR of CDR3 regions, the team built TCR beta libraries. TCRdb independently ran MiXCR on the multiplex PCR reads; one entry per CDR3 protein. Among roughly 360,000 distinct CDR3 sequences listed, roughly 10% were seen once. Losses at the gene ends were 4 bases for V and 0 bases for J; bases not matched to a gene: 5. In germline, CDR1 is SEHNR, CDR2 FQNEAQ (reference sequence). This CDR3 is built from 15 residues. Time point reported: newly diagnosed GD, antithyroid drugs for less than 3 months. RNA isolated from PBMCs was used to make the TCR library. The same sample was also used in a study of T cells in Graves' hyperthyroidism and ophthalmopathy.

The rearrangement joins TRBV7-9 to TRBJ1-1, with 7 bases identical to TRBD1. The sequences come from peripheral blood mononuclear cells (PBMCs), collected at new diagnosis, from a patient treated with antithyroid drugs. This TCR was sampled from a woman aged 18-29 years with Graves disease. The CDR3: CASSWQGVLNTEAFF. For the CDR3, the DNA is TGTGCCAGCAGCTGGCAGGGGGTTTTGAACACTGAAGCTTTCTTT.